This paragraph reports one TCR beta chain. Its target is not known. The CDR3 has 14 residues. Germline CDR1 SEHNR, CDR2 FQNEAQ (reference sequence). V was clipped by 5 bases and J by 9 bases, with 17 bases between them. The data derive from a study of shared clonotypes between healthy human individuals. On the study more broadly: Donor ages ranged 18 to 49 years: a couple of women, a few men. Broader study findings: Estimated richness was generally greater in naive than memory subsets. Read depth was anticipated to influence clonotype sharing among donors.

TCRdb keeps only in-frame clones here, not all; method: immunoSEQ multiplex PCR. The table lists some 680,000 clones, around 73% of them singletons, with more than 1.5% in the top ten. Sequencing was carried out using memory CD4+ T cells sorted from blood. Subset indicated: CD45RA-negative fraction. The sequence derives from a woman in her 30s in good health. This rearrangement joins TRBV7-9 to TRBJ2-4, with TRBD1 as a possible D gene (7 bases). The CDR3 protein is CASSPGQEGAIQYF. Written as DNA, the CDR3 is TGTGCCAGCAGCCCTGGACAGGAGGGGGCCATTCAGTACTTC. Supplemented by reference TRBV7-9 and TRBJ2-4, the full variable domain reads DTGVSQNPRHKITKRGQNVTFRCDPISEHNRLYWYRQTLGQGPEFLTYFQNEAQLEKSRLLSDRFSAERPKGSFSTLEIQRTEQGDSAMYLCASSPGQEGAIQYFGAGTRLSVL.